Listed here are 26 T cell receptor beta chains from one sample, sequenced in a study of glioma-infiltrating T cells after dendritic cell vaccination. Time point denoted: after dendritic cell vaccination, including at tumor progression/relapse. Only in-frame clones appear in the TCRdb table, and some are missing; sequencing was by immunoSEQ multiplex PCR. The repertoire holds 75,000 to 95,000 clones, about 81% seen once, with 2.1% in the top ten. The material was blood, obtained after dendritic cell vaccination. Receptor source: a human donor with glioblastoma.

The table lists this clone with a few counts. The V gene is TRBV6-5, the J gene TRBJ2-1; 9 bases agree with TRBD2. The junction had 11 bases not matched to a gene; V was cut back by 5 bases and J by 9 bases. The CDR3 totals 15 residues. Germline lookup yields CDR1 MNHEY and CDR2 SVGAGI. In DNA, the CDR3 is TGTGCCAGCAGTACCCCGGGACTAGCTGGGTCTGAGCAGTTCTTC. Translation gives CASSTPGLAGSEQFF.

This chain links TRBV11-2 with TRBJ1-6, with no clear D. The length of the CDR3 is 16 residues. The germline CDR1 and CDR2 sequences are SGHAT and FQNNGV. V lost 1 base and J lost 0, with 7 bases in between. DNA for the CDR3: TGTGCCAGCAGCTTAGGCGCGAGCTCCTATAATTCACCCCTCCACTTT. Protein: CASSLGASSYNSPLHF.

This chain joins TRBV27 and TRBJ1-1, with unresolved D. The CDR3 totals 13 residues. Per germline, CDR1 MNHEY and CDR2 SMNVEV (reference sequence). V lost 8 bases and J lost 0, with 10 bases in between. The CDR3 loop is CASCDNMNTEAFF. Here the CDR3 DNA reads TGTGCCAGCTGTGACAATATGAACACTGAAGCTTTCTTT.

Turning to this clone: An end of the junction differs from the germline gene, which may be a read error. The sample contains more than one DNA sequence encoding this CDR3. The J gene is TRBJ2-7, the V gene TRBV6-5; D not certain. From germline, CDR1 is MNHEY and CDR2 SVGAGI. The CDR3 runs to 14 residues. CDR3 residues: CASSWQTVPYEQYF. The CDR3 region has the DNA TGCGCCAGCAGTTGGCAGACTGTGCCCTACGAGCAGTACTTC.

The V and J genes are TRBV18 and TRBJ2-3, with 8 bases that match TRBD2. CDR3 length: 14 amino acids. The J segment lost 6 bases and the V segment lost 3 bases, leaving 5 bases of the junction unmatched. The germline V gene has CDR1 KGHSH and CDR2 LQKENI. CDR3 residues: CASSPLSGSDTQYF. In DNA, the CDR3 is TGTGCCAGCTCACCTTTGAGCGGGAGCGATACGCAGTATTTT.

The genes are TRBV2 and TRBJ2-1; D ambiguous. Trimming pared 7 bases from V and 5 bases from J, leaving 15 bases between. This CDR3 region has 14 residues. Germline assignment: CDR1 SNHLY and CDR2 FYNNEI. The CDR3 DNA is TGTGCCAGCAACCCAAATACAGTAGACAATGAGCAGTTCTTC. Protein sequence: CASNPNTVDNEQFF.

This clone was seen only a few times. This chain links TRBV5-8 with TRBJ2-7; perhaps TRBD1 as D (6 bases). Germline values: CDR1 SGHTS, CDR2 YDEGEE. The CDR3 loop spans 17 amino acids. V lost 4 bases and J 5 bases, leaving 25 bases between the germline ends. The CDR3 region has the DNA TGTGCCAGCAGCCCCAGATTTTCGACAGGACCGACCGACGAGCAGTACGTC. This sequence encodes CASSPRFSTGPTDEQYV.

The chain is built from TRBV2 and TRBJ1-5, with TRBD1 matching 7 bases. The V gene's germline CDR1 is SNHLY and CDR2 FYNNEI. V lost 6 bases, J lost 1 base, and 3 bases stayed unmatched. The CDR3 is 14 amino acids. The CDR3 region has the DNA TGTGCCAGCAGGATGGACAGGAGCAATCAGCCCCAGCATTTT. Protein sequence: CASRMDRSNQPQHF.

A few counts support this clone. The chain employs TRBV14 and TRBJ2-3; D is uncertain. CDR1 is SGHDN, CDR2 FVKESK, per germline. Trimming removed 0 bases from V and 4 bases from J, with 5 bases in between. The CDR3 length is 13 residues. The CDR3 nucleotides read TGTGCCAGCAGCCAAGAGGAGTCAGATACGCAGTATTTT. It is translated as CASSQEESDTQYF.

This sequence joins TRBV5-1 and TRBJ2-3; D call uncertain. V dropped 1 base and J dropped 0 bases, with 3 bases sitting between them. The germline V gene encodes CDR1 SGHRS and CDR2 YFSETQ. The CDR3 loop spans 13 amino acids. The CDR3 sequence is CASSLPSTDTQYF. The CDR3 DNA follows: TGCGCCAGCAGCTTGCCTAGCACAGATACGCAGTATTTT.

This clone was seen a few times. This sequence joins TRBV5-1 and TRBJ1-2; TRBD1 matches 7 bases. In germline, CDR1 is SGHRS, CDR2 YFSETQ. With V trimmed by 0 bases and J by 5 bases, 10 bases remained unmatched. The CDR3 contains 16 residues. CDR3 nucleotide sequence: TGCGCCAGCAGCTTGGGGGGGACAGAATACCTATATGGCTACACCTTC. This translates into CASSLGGTEYLYGYTF.

The chain is built from TRBV5-4 and TRBJ2-5; 10 bases map to TRBD2. Germline V gives CDR1 SGHNT, CDR2 YYREEE (reference sequence). The CDR3 consists of 15 residues. Trimming cost V 4 bases and J 4 bases; bases outside gene matches: 7. DNA for the CDR3: TGTGCCAGCAGCCAGGAGCGGGAGGGCCCAGAGACCCAGTACTTC. Translation gives CASSQEREGPETQYF.

There are a few counts of this clone. V is TRBV13 and J is TRBJ1-4; TRBD1 matches 7 bases. CDR1 is PRHDT, CDR2 FYEKMQ, per germline (reference sequence). This CDR3 region has 13 residues. Trimming at V came to 3 bases and at J to 8 bases, leaving 3 bases not matched to a gene. CDR3 loop: CASSLGRGEKLFF. The CDR3, as DNA: TGTGCCAGCAGCTTGGGCAGGGGGGAAAAACTGTTTTTT.

The rearrangement links TRBV27 to TRBJ1-5; weak D call: TRBD1 (6 bases). This CDR3 contains 15 residues. CDR1 is MNHEY, CDR2 SMNVEV, per germline (reference sequence). V lost 6 bases and J lost 0, with 12 bases in between. Written as DNA, the CDR3 is TGTGCCAGCAGAAGGACAGATTATAGCAATCAGCCCCAGCATTTT. This encodes CASRRTDYSNQPQHF.

The DNA for the CDR3 is TGTGCCAGCATTCCAGGACAGGGCCTTAATCAGCCCCAGCATTTT. It specifies CASIPGQGLNQPQHF. This chain uses TRBV6-1 with TRBJ1-5, with 8 nucleotides matching TRBD1. Losses at the gene ends were 7 bases for V and 4 bases for J; bases not matched to a gene: 9. The CDR3 covers 15 residues. Germline V gives CDR1 MNHNS, CDR2 SASEGT.

V and J are TRBV10-1 and TRBJ1-4; TRBD1 aligns across 11 bases. The V gene end was trimmed by 11 bases and the J gene end by 4 bases; junction bases not matched to a gene: 6. CDR3 length equals 14 residues. Germline V CDR1 and CDR2: WNHNN, SYGVQD (reference sequence). CDR3 sequence (DNA): TGCGCCGGCTCCGGGACAGGGGGTAATGAAAAACTGTTTTTT. It specifies CAGSGTGGNEKLFF.

The chain employs TRBV5-1 and TRBJ1-1; TRBD1 might be the D (6 bases). CDR3 length: 16 residues. Deletions cut 0 bases from V and 6 bases from J, with 18 bases between. The V gene's germline CDR1 is SGHRS and CDR2 YFSETQ. The CDR3 bases are TGCGCCAGCAGCTTGGAACAGGGAGGGGGGAAGTCTGAAGCTTTCTTT. It is translated as CASSLEQGGGKSEAFF. Drawing the rest from reference TRBV5-1 and TRBJ1-1, the complete variable domain is KAGVTQTPRYLIKTRGQQVTLSCSPISGHRSVSWYQQTPGQGLQFLFEYFSETQRNKGNFPGRFSGRQFSNSRSEMNVSTLELGDSALYLCASSLEQGGGKSEAFFGQGTRLTVV.

This rearrangement joins TRBV27 to TRBJ1-5; D might be TRBD1 (6 bases). Trimming took off 2 bases at V and 4 bases at J, with 6 bases between the two ends. The germline V gene has CDR1 MNHEY and CDR2 SMNVEV (reference sequence). The CDR3 totals 13 residues. The CDR3 region has the DNA TGTGCCAGCAGTTTACAGGGGAATCAGCCCCAGCATTTT. It codes for CASSLQGNQPQHF.

V and J are TRBV9 and TRBJ1-2, with unresolved D. Trimming removed 0 bases from V and 4 bases from J, with 10 bases in between. The length of the CDR3 is 14 residues. Germline CDR1 reads SGDLS; CDR2 reads YYNGEE. The CDR3 DNA sequence: TGTGCCAGCAGCGTAGACGGAGGACCCTATGGCTACACCTTC. Its translation: CASSVDGGPYGYTF.

As to this clone: One junction end disagrees with the germline gene, perhaps due to a read error. The same CDR3 can be traced to other DNA sequences in this sample. The CDR3 nucleotides read TGTGCTAGCAGGCCTACTTCAATAAACAACTATGGCTACACCTTC. It yields the protein CASRPTSINNYGYTF. The rearrangement uses TRBV4-2 and TRBJ1-2; D gene ambiguous. This CDR3 contains 15 residues. CDR1 and CDR2 from the germline V gene are LGHNA and YNFKEQ.

The chain uses TRBV11-2 and TRBJ2-7, with D possibly being TRBD1 (6 bases). The CDR3 loop spans 15 amino acids. V lost 4 bases to trimming and J lost 0 bases, with 13 bases between them. Germline loops: CDR1 SGHAT, CDR2 FQNNGV. The CDR3 DNA is TGTGCCAGCAGCTCGTGGACAGCATACTCCTACGAGCAGTACTTC. The encoded protein is CASSSWTAYSYEQYF.

The rearrangement joins TRBV19 to TRBJ2-1, with 7 bases aligning to TRBD2. The V and J ends lost 9 bases and 0 bases, in that order; junction bases with no gene match: 8. Per the germline V gene, CDR1 is LNHDA and CDR2 is SQIVND (reference sequence). The CDR3 sequence is 15 residues long. CDR3 nucleotides: TGTGCCAGCCAGGGAGGGAAAGGCTCCTACAATGAGCAGTTCTTC. Residues: CASQGGKGSYNEQFF.

The rearrangement links TRBV5-4 to TRBJ1-1, with TRBD1 matching over 8 bases. V lost 4 bases, J lost 4 bases, and 6 bases stayed unmatched. Germline lookup yields CDR1 SGHNT and CDR2 YYREEE (reference sequence). CDR3 size: 14 residues. CDR3 protein: CASSQVDRGTEAFF. In nucleotides, the CDR3 is TGTGCCAGCAGCCAAGTAGACAGGGGCACTGAAGCTTTCTTT.

This clone appeared a single time. The J gene is TRBJ1-2, the V gene TRBV5-1; 10 bases fit TRBD1. With 4 bases clipped from V and 5 bases from J, the junction kept 5 bases outside the gene matches. CDR3 length equals 14 residues. In germline, CDR1 is SGHRS, CDR2 YFSETQ. The CDR3: CASSPRTGGYGYTF. The CDR3 DNA follows: TGCGCCAGCAGCCCAAGGACAGGGGGTTATGGCTACACCTTC.

This clone was detected once. The rearrangement uses TRBV6-1 and TRBJ2-2; D unclear. CDR1 and CDR2 (germline): MNHNS, SASEGT. The CDR3 length is 17 residues. V was cut by 2 bases and J by 2 bases, with 15 bases left in between. CDR3 nucleotides: TGTGCCAGCAGTGAAAACCCGGTTCTCCTCAACACCGGGGAGCTGTTTTTT. Protein: CASSENPVLLNTGELFF.

This chain uses TRBV2 with TRBJ1-1; D gene ambiguous. The CDR3 is 12 amino acids. The V gene's germline CDR1 is SNHLY and CDR2 FYNNEI. Deletions cut 4 bases from V and 6 bases from J, with 9 bases between. In DNA form, the CDR3 reads TGTGCCAGCAGTGTGAGGCCTTCTGAAGCTTTCTTT. Amino acids: CASSVRPSEAFF.